This TCR beta chain was found in a study of identical twins. This clonotype has only a few counts. The CDR3 has 15 amino acids. In germline, CDR1 is LGHDT, CDR2 YNNKEL (reference sequence). V dropped 4 bases and J dropped 8; count of bases not matched to a gene: 10. In every case, the donor was a healthy Caucasian. TCRdb fed the 5' RACE reads into MiXCR, producing one record per CDR3 protein. The sample consists of some 250,000 distinct CDR3 sequences, around 6.5% of them appearing once. These data were likewise used in another study, on T cells expressing NK-cell markers.

This sequence joins TRBV3-1 and TRBJ2-2, with 7 nucleotides matching TRBD2. This receptor was identified in a woman aged 18-35 years in good health. The sample comprised CD8+ T cells sorted from blood. The CDR3 loop reads CASSLGTTPMGELFF. DNA for the CDR3: TGTGCCAGCAGCCTTGGGACTACCCCCATGGGGGAGCTGTTTTTT. Full variable domain (outside the CDR3, taken from reference TRBV3-1 and TRBJ2-2): DTAVSQTPKYLVTQMGNDKSIKCEQNLGHDTMYWYKQDSKKFLKIMFSYNNKELIINETVPNRFSPKSPDKAHLNLHINSLELGDSAVYFCASSLGTTPMGELFFGEGSRLTVL.